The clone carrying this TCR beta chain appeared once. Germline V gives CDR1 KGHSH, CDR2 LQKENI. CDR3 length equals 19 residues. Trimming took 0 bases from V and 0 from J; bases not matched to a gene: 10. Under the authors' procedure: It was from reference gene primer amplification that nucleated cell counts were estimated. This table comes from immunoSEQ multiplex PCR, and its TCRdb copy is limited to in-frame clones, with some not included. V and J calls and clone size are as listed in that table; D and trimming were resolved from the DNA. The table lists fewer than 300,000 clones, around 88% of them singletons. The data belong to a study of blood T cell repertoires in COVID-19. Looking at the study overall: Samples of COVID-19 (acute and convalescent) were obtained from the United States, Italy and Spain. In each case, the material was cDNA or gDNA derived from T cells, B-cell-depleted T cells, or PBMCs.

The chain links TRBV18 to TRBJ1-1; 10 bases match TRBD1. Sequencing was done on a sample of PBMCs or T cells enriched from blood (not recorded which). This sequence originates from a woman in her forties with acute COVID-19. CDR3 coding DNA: TGTGCCAGCTCACCACCGAGGACAGGGGGTTCTGTTTTGAACACTGAAGCTTTCTTT. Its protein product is CASSPPRTGGSVLNTEAFF.